These 23 T cell receptor beta chains share one sample of origin, sequenced in a study of T-cell memory formation after mild COVID-19. TCRdb re-called the 5' RACE reads through MiXCR, storing one row per CDR3 protein. The repertoire holds under 700,000 distinct CDR3 sequences, around 21% seen once, with approximately 12% in the top ten. Sequences were obtained from PBMCs or a T cell subset sorted from them (not recorded which). These receptors all stem from an adult woman who had mild COVID-19 (a few samples of this study predate the infection). Cell type and time point are not known.

This clonotype was recorded a few times. The chain is built from TRBV11-2 and TRBJ2-1; D unclear. The CDR3 runs to 15 residues. The V gene lost 2 bases and the J gene lost 7 bases, with 15 bases spanning the gap. The germline V gene encodes CDR1 SGHAT and CDR2 FQNNGV. CDR3 protein: CASSLSLLGINEQFF. CDR3 sequence (DNA): TGTGCCAGCAGCTTATCCCTCCTGGGAATAAATGAGCAGTTCTTC.

The CDR3 sequence: CASSSPRGTDTQYF. The CDR3 region has the DNA TGTGCCAGCAGTTCTCCCAGGGGGACAGATACGCAGTATTTT. This chain joins TRBV12-3 or TRBV12-4 and TRBJ2-3; 7 bases line up with TRBD1. With V trimmed by 4 bases and J by 3 bases, 4 bases remained unmatched. The CDR3 spans 14 residues.

The chain's CDR3 is CASSLGMKFDSGNTIYF. CDR3 nucleotides: TGTGCCAGCAGCTTAGGTATGAAGTTCGACTCTGGAAACACCATATATTTT. V gene TRBV7-8 combines with J gene TRBJ1-3, with no clear D. The V gene's germline CDR1 is SGHVS and CDR2 FQNEAQ. This CDR3 spans 17 amino acids. Trimming cost V 1 base and J 0 bases, with 13 bases left between them.

This chain uses TRBV12-3 or TRBV12-4 with TRBJ2-1; D remains unclear. Trimming took off 1 base at V and 6 bases at J, with 10 bases between the two ends. The CDR3 loop spans 14 amino acids. CDR3 protein: CASSLDTDGNEQFF. Written as DNA, the CDR3 is TGTGCCAGCAGTTTAGACACCGACGGCAATGAGCAGTTCTTC.

There are a few counts of this clonotype. The V and J genes are TRBV10-2 and TRBJ2-4; TRBD1 matches at 7 bases. CDR1 WSHSY and CDR2 SAAADI come from the germline V gene. The CDR3 spans 13 residues. V lost 6 bases and J lost 7; bases outside the gene matches: 6. The CDR3 DNA sequence: TGCGCCAGCAGAGAGGGGGCGTATAACATTCAGTACTTC. The encoded protein is CASREGAYNIQYF.

The chain recombines TRBV5-4 with TRBJ2-3; D is uncertain. V was trimmed by 4 bases and J by 11 bases, leaving 20 bases between them. The CDR3 loop spans 14 amino acids. Germline-derived CDR1 and CDR2 are SGHNT and YYREEE (reference sequence). The CDR3 is CASSQVIDLTKQYF. CDR3 DNA sequence: TGTGCCAGCAGCCAAGTGATAGACCTGACGAAGCAGTATTTT.

The chain carries TRBV2 and TRBJ1-2; 7 bases fit TRBD1. This CDR3 comprises 13 residues. Germline V lookup: CDR1 SNHLY, CDR2 FYNNEI. Trimming took 7 bases from V and 4 from J; bases not matched to a gene: 6. Here the CDR3 DNA reads TGTGCCAGCATGGCGACAGGGATCTATGGCTACACCTTC. Translation gives CASMATGIYGYTF.

The chain is built from TRBV6-5 and TRBJ2-5; TRBD2 matches 14 bases. Germline trimming cut 6 bases from V and 9 bases from J; bases unmatched to any gene: 6. This CDR3 spans 14 amino acids. Per the germline V gene, CDR1 is MNHEY and CDR2 is SVGAGI. CDR3 nucleotide sequence: TGTGCCAGCAGAATTGGGACTAGCGGGGGCGCCCAGTACTTC. Translated, it gives CASRIGTSGGAQYF.

The V gene is TRBV6-5, the J gene TRBJ1-2; tentative D call: TRBD1 (6 bases). V was cut by 4 bases and J by 8 bases, with 23 bases left in between. Germline CDR1 is MNHEY and CDR2 is SVGAGI. There are 16 residues in the CDR3. This CDR3 reads CASSLGGGSRIGGYTF. As DNA, the CDR3 is TGTGCCAGCAGTTTGGGGGGGGGCTCGAGGATCGGCGGCTACACCTTC.

This clonotype was counted only a few times. The chain is built from TRBV10-2 and TRBJ2-5; D is unresolved. V was clipped by 6 bases and J by 0 bases, with 8 bases between them. The CDR3 has 13 amino acids. Germline-derived CDR1 and CDR2 are WSHSY and SAAADI. CDR3 amino acids: CASRDPNQETQYF. CDR3 coding DNA: TGCGCCAGCAGAGACCCGAACCAAGAGACCCAGTACTTC.

The genes are TRBV18 and TRBJ2-7, with 9 bases fitting TRBD2. CDR1 and CDR2 (germline): KGHSH, LQKENI. The CDR3 length is 13 residues. The V and J ends lost 5 bases and 4 bases, in that order; junction bases with no gene match: 3. CDR3 sequence: CASSDSGGYEQYF. CDR3 bases: TGTGCCAGCTCAGACAGCGGGGGGTACGAGCAGTACTTC.

This sequence joins TRBV7-3 and TRBJ2-6, with 7 bases that match TRBD2. J gave up 11 bases and V 5 bases, and 3 bases lay outside the gene matches. The CDR3 extends over 12 amino acids. The germline CDR1 and CDR2 sequences are SGHTA and FQGTGA. CDR3 loop: CASSAGVDVLTF. As DNA, the CDR3 is TGTGCCAGCAGCGCGGGGGTGGACGTCCTGACTTTC.

This clonotype was counted a few times. This chain connects TRBV2 to TRBJ1-5; D not resolved. Trimming removed 3 bases at V and 4 bases at J, with 10 bases between. Germline CDR1 reads SNHLY; CDR2 reads FYNNEI. This CDR3 contains 14 residues. The CDR3 loop reads CASSDGWVNQPQHF. CDR3 nucleotides: TGTGCCAGCAGTGATGGGTGGGTAAATCAGCCCCAGCATTTT.

This clonotype was counted only a few times. The chain employs TRBV5-1 and TRBJ2-3, with TRBD1 matching over 8 bases. V trimming: 4 bases; J trimming: 4 bases; junction bases outside the gene matches: 5. Germline lookup yields CDR1 SGHRS and CDR2 YFSETQ. This CDR3 is built from 14 residues. The CDR3 bases are TGCGCCAGCAGCCTACAGGGGGTTCCAGATACGCAGTATTTT. It translates to CASSLQGVPDTQYF.

The J gene is TRBJ1-5, the V gene TRBV6-5; D is uncertain. Per the germline V gene, CDR1 is MNHEY and CDR2 is SVGAGI. Trimming stripped 0 bases from V and 6 bases from J, with 9 bases between. The CDR3 sequence is 14 residues long. CDR3 in amino acids: CASSYSVGIQPQHF. The DNA for the CDR3 is TGTGCCAGCAGTTACTCTGTGGGGATTCAGCCCCAGCATTTT.

With regard to this clonotype: One end of the junction fails to match germline, which may point to a read error. The chain's CDR3 is CASSPTSGRRISSYNEQFF. CDR3 bases: TGTGCGAGCAGTCCTACTAGCGGGAGAAGGATTAGCTCCTACAATGAGCAGTTCTTC. The gene calls are TRBV27 and TRBJ2-1; 11 positions match TRBD2. CDR1 is MNHEY and CDR2 is SMNVEV in the germline V gene (reference sequence). The CDR3 extends over 19 amino acids.

This clonotype has more than one count but fewer than ten. V usage is TRBV5-4 and J usage is TRBJ1-6, with D unresolved. V shed 4 bases and J shed 8 bases, with 19 bases lying between them. The V gene's germline CDR1 is SGHNT and CDR2 YYREEE (reference sequence). The length of the CDR3 is 16 residues. The CDR3 DNA reads TGTGCCAGCAGCCTTACCCCTGAGGGCTTAGATTCACCCCTCCACTTT. Translation: CASSLTPEGLDSPLHF.

The V call is TRBV3-1, the J call TRBJ2-1, with TRBD1 identical over 11 bases. This CDR3 has 15 residues. V was clipped by 4 bases and J by 3 bases; unmatched bases: 2. Germline-derived CDR1 and CDR2 are LGHDT and YNNKEL (reference sequence). The CDR3 protein is CASSRGTGGYNEQFF. The DNA of the CDR3 is TGTGCCAGCAGCCGAGGGACAGGGGGCTACAATGAGCAGTTCTTC.

J is TRBJ2-7 and V is TRBV29-1; D ambiguous. Germline loops: CDR1 SQVTM, CDR2 ANQGSEA. Trimming stripped 4 bases from V and 2 bases from J, with 9 bases between. The CDR3 spans 12 residues. The CDR3 coding sequence is TGCAGCGTTGGTGGGTCAGCCTACGAGCAGTACTTC. Translated: CSVGGSAYEQYF.

The J gene is TRBJ2-7, the V gene TRBV21-1. TRBV21-1 is a documented pseudogene. This CDR3 has 15 residues. CDR3 nucleotide sequence: TGTGCCAGCAGCAAGCGACAGATCACGGACGTCGAGCAGTACTTC. This sequence encodes CASSKRQITDVEQYF.

The chain couples TRBV18 to TRBJ2-2; 7 nucleotides match TRBD1. Per germline, CDR1 KGHSH and CDR2 LQKENI. CDR3 length: 16 amino acids. V lost 3 bases to trimming and J lost 1 base; unmatched junction nucleotides: 5. The chain's CDR3 is CASSPVRTGNTGELFF. CDR3 DNA sequence: TGTGCCAGCTCACCTGTAAGGACAGGGAACACCGGGGAGCTGTTTTTT.

This clonotype was picked up many times. V is TRBV5-1 and J is TRBJ2-3; no clear D gene. Trimming pared 4 bases from V and 0 bases from J, leaving 12 bases between. Germline V lookup: CDR1 SGHRS, CDR2 YFSETQ. The CDR3 runs to 15 residues. CDR3 DNA: TGCGCCAGCAGCGAATTGGGATCTAGCACAGATACGCAGTATTTT. This gives the protein CASSELGSSTDTQYF.

This rearrangement joins TRBV3-1 to TRBJ1-1; D is ambiguous. The V gene lost 6 bases and the J gene lost 1 base, with 12 bases spanning the gap. The CDR3 has 14 amino acids. The V gene's germline CDR1 is LGHDT and CDR2 YNNKEL (reference sequence). CDR3 protein: CASRFGPGNTEAFF. DNA of the CDR3: TGTGCCAGCAGGTTTGGACCGGGGAACACTGAAGCTTTCTTT.